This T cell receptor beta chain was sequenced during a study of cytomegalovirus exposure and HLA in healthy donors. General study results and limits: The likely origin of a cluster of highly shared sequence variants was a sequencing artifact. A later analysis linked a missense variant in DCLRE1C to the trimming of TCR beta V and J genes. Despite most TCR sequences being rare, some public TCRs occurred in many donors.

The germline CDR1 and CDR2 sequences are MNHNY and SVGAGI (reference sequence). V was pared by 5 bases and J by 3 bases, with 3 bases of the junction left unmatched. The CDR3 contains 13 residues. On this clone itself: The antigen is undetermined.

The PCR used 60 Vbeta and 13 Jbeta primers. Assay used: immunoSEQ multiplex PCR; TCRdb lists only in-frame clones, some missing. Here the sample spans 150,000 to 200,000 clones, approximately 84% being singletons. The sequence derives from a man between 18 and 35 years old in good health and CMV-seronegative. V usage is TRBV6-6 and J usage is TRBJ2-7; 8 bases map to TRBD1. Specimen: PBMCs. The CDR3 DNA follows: TGTGCCAGCAGTGGGACAGGAGACTACGAGCAGTACTTC. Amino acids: CASSGTGDYEQYF.